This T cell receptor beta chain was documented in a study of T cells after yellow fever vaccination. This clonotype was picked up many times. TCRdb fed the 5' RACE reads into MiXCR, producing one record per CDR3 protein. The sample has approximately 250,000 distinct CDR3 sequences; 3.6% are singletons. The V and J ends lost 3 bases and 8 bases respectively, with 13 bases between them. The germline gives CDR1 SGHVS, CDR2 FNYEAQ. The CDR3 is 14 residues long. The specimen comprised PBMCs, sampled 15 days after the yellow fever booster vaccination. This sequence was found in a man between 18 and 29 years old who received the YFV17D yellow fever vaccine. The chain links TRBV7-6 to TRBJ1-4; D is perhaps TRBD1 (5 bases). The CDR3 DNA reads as TGTGCCAGCAGCTTGGGACCGCCTCCCGAAAAACTGTTTTTT. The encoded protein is CASSLGPPPEKLFF.